These T cell receptor beta chains were read from a single sample in a study of PD-L1 blockade in urothelial cancer. Only in-frame clones appear in the TCRdb table, and some are missing; sequencing was by immunoSEQ multiplex PCR. Of some 30,000 clones listed, about four fifths were seen once; the top ten hold about 3.5%. Sequencing used PBMCs, obtained around atezolizumab (anti-PD-L1) treatment. The source of these receptors is a man aged 70 or older with urothelial cancer. Each CDR3 is given with its conserved first and last residue. A D gene is named only where the DNA matches it firmly. Clone size appears in some rows only: once, few, many, or a class for an expanded clone.

J gene: TRBJ2-3
clone size: -
V gene: TRBV5-1
D gene: TRBD2
CDR3 protein: CASSALAGDGNTQYF
CDR3 DNA: TGCGCCAGCAGCGCACTAGCGGGAGATGGAAATACGCAGTATTTT

J gene: TRBJ1-1
clone size: once
V gene: TRBV20-1
D gene: -
CDR3 protein: CSATGTEAFF
CDR3 DNA: TGCAGTGCTACGGGCACTGAAGCTTTCTTT

J gene: TRBJ2-2
clone size: -
V gene: TRBV28
D gene: -
CDR3 protein: CASSSGSRELFF
CDR3 DNA: TGTGCCAGCAGTTCCGGGTCCCGGGAGCTGTTTTTT

J gene: TRBJ2-7
clone size: -
V gene: TRBV5-6
D gene: TRBD2
CDR3 protein: CASSPVAGGGYEQYF
CDR3 DNA: TGTGCCAGCAGCCCGGTCGCCGGGGGGGGCTACGAGCAGTACTTC

J gene: TRBJ2-7
clone size: medium-sized
V gene: TRBV5-1
D gene: -
CDR3 protein: CASSYEALTPGEQYF
CDR3 DNA: TGCGCCAGCAGCTACGAGGCGCTCACCCCGGGGGAGCAGTACTTC

J gene: TRBJ2-4
clone size: -
V gene: TRBV11-3
D gene: TRBD2
CDR3 protein: CASSLDGRDAREDIQYF
CDR3 DNA: TGTGCCAGCAGCTTAGACGGGCGGGATGCTCGGGAGGACATTCAGTACTTC

J gene: TRBJ2-5
clone size: -
V gene: TRBV28
D gene: TRBD1
CDR3 protein: CASSSGPGQGKTQYF
CDR3 DNA: TGTGCCAGCAGTTCAGGACCGGGACAGGGCAAGACCCAGTACTTC

J gene: TRBJ1-1
clone size: -
V gene: TRBV13
D gene: TRBD1
CDR3 protein: CASSPRPRQGNTEAFF
CDR3 DNA: TGTGCCAGCAGCCCACGTCCGCGACAGGGGAACACTGAAGCTTTCTTT

J gene: TRBJ2-7
clone size: -
V gene: TRBV25-1
D gene: -
CDR3 protein: CASTMGRAPYEQYF
CDR3 DNA: TGTGCCAGCACCATGGGCAGGGCCCCCTACGAGCAGTACTTC

J gene: TRBJ2-5
clone size: -
V gene: TRBV7-9
D gene: TRBD2
CDR3 protein: CASSPRGLAGTGETQYF
CDR3 DNA: TGTGCCAGCAGCCCAAGAGGACTAGCGGGAACCGGGGAGACCCAGTACTTC

J gene: TRBJ2-1
clone size: -
V gene: TRBV18
D gene: TRBD2
CDR3 protein: CASSPRSGTYNEQFF
CDR3 DNA: TGTGCCAGCTCACCAAGGAGCGGGACTTACAATGAGCAGTTCTTC

J gene: TRBJ2-7
clone size: -
V gene: TRBV6-4
D gene: TRBD2
CDR3 protein: CASAGGPWGEQYF
CDR3 DNA: TGTGCCAGCGCGGGAGGGCCTTGGGGCGAGCAGTACTTC

J gene: TRBJ2-7
clone size: -
V gene: TRBV5-1
D gene: TRBD2
CDR3 protein: CASSLGTSGRALKEQYF
CDR3 DNA: TGCGCCAGCAGCTTGGGGACTAGCGGGAGGGCCTTAAAAGAGCAGTACTTC

J gene: TRBJ1-1
clone size: -
V gene: TRBV10-2
D gene: -
CDR3 protein: CATREAMNTEAFF
CDR3 DNA: TGCGCCACCCGCGAGGCCATGAACACTGAAGCTTTCTTT

J gene: TRBJ1-4
clone size: -
V gene: TRBV19
D gene: -
CDR3 protein: CASPSGGEKEKLFF
CDR3 DNA: TGTGCCTCACCCTCGGGGGGGGAAAAAGAAAAACTGTTTTTT

J gene: TRBJ2-7
clone size: few
V gene: TRBV7-3
D gene: -
CDR3 protein: CASSLGQGTEQYF
CDR3 DNA: TGTGCCAGCAGCTTAGGGCAGGGAACCGAGCAGTACTTC

J gene: TRBJ2-4
clone size: once
V gene: TRBV9
D gene: -
CDR3 protein: CASSPEGGGGGLHKNIQYF
CDR3 DNA: TGTGCCAGCAGCCCAGAAGGGGGCGGAGGGGGATTACACAAAAACATTCAGTACTTC

J gene: TRBJ2-2
clone size: -
V gene: TRBV5-4
D gene: TRBD1
CDR3 protein: CASRPGGTGAPGELFF
CDR3 DNA: TGTGCCAGCAGACCGGGAGGGACAGGGGCCCCCGGGGAGCTGTTTTTT

J gene: TRBJ2-5
clone size: -
V gene: TRBV7-9
D gene: TRBD2
CDR3 protein: CASSPLTQGRTSGSVTQYF
CDR3 DNA: TGTGCCAGCAGCCCCCTGACACAGGGCCGGACTAGCGGGAGTGTGACCCAGTACTTC

J gene: TRBJ1-2
clone size: few
V gene: TRBV27
D gene: TRBD1
CDR3 protein: CASSFRGQGAGGYTF
CDR3 DNA: TGTGCCAGCAGTTTTAGGGGACAGGGGGCGGGTGGCTACACCTTC

J gene: TRBJ1-4
clone size: -
V gene: TRBV7-9
D gene: -
CDR3 protein: CASSLGGRGRSTNEKLFF
CDR3 DNA: TGTGCCAGCAGCTTAGGGGGGCGCGGGAGGTCGACTAATGAAAAACTGTTTTTT

J gene: TRBJ1-1
clone size: once
V gene: TRBV15
D gene: -
CDR3 protein: CATSVTGNTEAFF
CDR3 DNA: TGTGCCACCAGCGTTACAGGGAACACTGAAGCTTTCTTT

J gene: TRBJ2-2
clone size: -
V gene: TRBV5-6
D gene: -
CDR3 protein: CASSRRGSTGELFF
CDR3 DNA: TGTGCCAGCAGTCGTAGGGGGAGCACCGGGGAGCTGTTTTTT

J gene: TRBJ2-3
clone size: -
V gene: TRBV14
D gene: TRBD2
CDR3 protein: CASSIQRGGPDTQYF
CDR3 DNA: TGTGCCAGCAGCATACAACGGGGGGGGCCAGATACGCAGTATTTT

J gene: TRBJ2-3
clone size: -
V gene: TRBV18
D gene: TRBD1
CDR3 protein: CASSRPGQGATDTQYF
CDR3 DNA: TGTGCCAGCTCACGTCCGGGACAGGGGGCTACAGATACGCAGTATTTT

J gene: TRBJ2-7
clone size: -
V gene: TRBV7-8
D gene: -
CDR3 protein: CASSRARGNEQYF
CDR3 DNA: TGTGCCAGCAGCCGGGCCAGGGGTAACGAGCAGTACTTC

J gene: TRBJ2-1
clone size: -
V gene: TRBV5-8
D gene: TRBD2
CDR3 protein: CASSFPVTSGGDYEQFF
CDR3 DNA: TGTGCCAGCTCTTTTCCCGTGACTAGCGGGGGAGATTATGAGCAGTTCTTC

J gene: TRBJ1-2
clone size: -
V gene: TRBV5-1
D gene: TRBD1
CDR3 protein: CASSTDRAGPTGYTF
CDR3 DNA: TGCGCCAGCAGCACGGACAGGGCCGGTCCAACTGGCTACACCTTC

J gene: TRBJ1-5
clone size: few
V gene: TRBV7-2
D gene: TRBD1
CDR3 protein: CASSSDRAQPQHF
CDR3 DNA: TGTGCCAGCAGCTCCGACAGGGCCCAGCCCCAGCATTTT

J gene: TRBJ2-7
clone size: -
V gene: TRBV6-6
D gene: TRBD2
CDR3 protein: CATHSTSGGSYEQYF
CDR3 DNA: TGTGCCACCCATTCCACTAGCGGGGGTTCCTACGAGCAGTACTTC

J gene: TRBJ2-5
clone size: -
V gene: TRBV5-6
D gene: TRBD2
CDR3 protein: CASSLGRGIQETQYF
CDR3 DNA: TGTGCCAGCAGCTTGGGGCGGGGGATCCAAGAGACCCAGTACTTC

J gene: TRBJ2-1
clone size: -
V gene: TRBV11-2
D gene: TRBD2
CDR3 protein: CASSLVASGGYNEQFF
CDR3 DNA: TGTGCCAGCAGCTTAGTAGCTAGCGGGGGTTACAATGAGCAGTTCTTC

J gene: TRBJ1-1
clone size: -
V gene: TRBV29-1
D gene: -
CDR3 protein: CSVEDPGAEAFF
CDR3 DNA: TGCAGCGTTGAAGATCCCGGGGCTGAAGCTTTCTTT

J gene: TRBJ2-5
clone size: -
V gene: TRBV5-1
D gene: -
CDR3 protein: CASSFFSGQETQYF
CDR3 DNA: TGCGCCAGCAGCTTCTTTAGCGGCCAAGAGACCCAGTACTTC

J gene: TRBJ2-7
clone size: -
V gene: TRBV12-5
D gene: -
CDR3 protein: CASGLLTGPPNLIEQYF
CDR3 DNA: TGTGCTAGTGGTTTGCTTACAGGGCCTCCAAATTTGATAGAGCAGTACTTC

J gene: TRBJ2-7
clone size: -
V gene: TRBV7-2
D gene: -
CDR3 protein: CASSPRQAVTYEQYF
CDR3 DNA: TGTGCCAGCAGCCCCCGACAGGCTGTAACCTACGAGCAGTACTTC

J gene: TRBJ1-2
clone size: -
V gene: TRBV4-1
D gene: TRBD1
CDR3 protein: CASSQDQDRELYGYTF
CDR3 DNA: TGCGCCAGCAGCCAAGACCAGGACAGGGAACTCTATGGCTACACCTTC

J gene: TRBJ1-3
clone size: -
V gene: TRBV19
D gene: -
CDR3 protein: CASSMGSRKISSGNTIYF
CDR3 DNA: TGTGCCAGTAGTATGGGCAGCAGAAAGATTAGCTCTGGAAACACCATATATTTT

J gene: TRBJ1-4
clone size: -
V gene: TRBV19
D gene: -
CDR3 protein: CASQDSSTNEKLFF
CDR3 DNA: TGTGCCAGTCAGGACAGTTCGACTAATGAAAAACTGTTTTTT

J gene: TRBJ2-6
clone size: -
V gene: TRBV11-2
D gene: -
CDR3 protein: CASSLSGANVLTF
CDR3 DNA: TGTGCCAGCAGCCTCTCTGGGGCCAACGTCCTGACTTTC

J gene: TRBJ1-2
clone size: -
V gene: TRBV6-5
D gene: -
CDR3 protein: CASSYARGYGYTF
CDR3 DNA: TGTGCCAGCAGTTACGCGCGGGGATATGGCTACACCTTC

J gene: TRBJ2-7
clone size: -
V gene: TRBV4-2
D gene: -
CDR3 protein: CASSQDGSVNEQYF
CDR3 DNA: TGTGCCAGCAGCCAAGACGGGTCTGTCAACGAGCAGTACTTC

J gene: TRBJ2-3
clone size: -
V gene: TRBV5-6
D gene: -
CDR3 protein: CASSLSQGQDTQYF
CDR3 DNA: TGTGCCAGCAGCTTGAGCCAGGGGCAAGATACGCAGTATTTT

J gene: TRBJ2-1
clone size: few
V gene: TRBV7-9
D gene: TRBD1
CDR3 protein: CASSSHTDRRNEQFF
CDR3 DNA: TGTGCCAGCAGTTCACACACGGACAGGCGCAATGAGCAGTTCTTC

J gene: TRBJ2-4
clone size: -
V gene: TRBV28
D gene: -
CDR3 protein: CASSSPFSGKNIQYF
CDR3 DNA: TGTGCCAGCAGTTCCCCCTTTAGCGGCAAAAACATTCAGTACTTC

J gene: TRBJ1-5
clone size: -
V gene: TRBV28
D gene: -
CDR3 protein: CASSLLGQVRQPQHF
CDR3 DNA: TGTGCCAGCAGTTTATTGGGGCAGGTTCGTCAGCCCCAGCATTTT

J gene: TRBJ1-2
clone size: -
V gene: TRBV10-3
D gene: -
CDR3 protein: CATSTETNYGYTF
CDR3 DNA: TGTGCCACCTCGACAGAGACTAACTATGGCTACACCTTC

J gene: TRBJ1-1
clone size: -
V gene: TRBV18
D gene: -
CDR3 protein: CASSRDTFEAFF
CDR3 DNA: TGTGCCAGCTCACGAGACACCTTTGAAGCTTTCTTT